This T cell receptor beta chain was identified in a study of blood T cell repertoires in COVID-19. Study-level background: Acute and convalescent COVID-19 specimens originated in the United States, Italy and Spain. PBMCs, B-cell-depleted T cells, or T cells provided the cDNA or gDNA that made up the material.

Trimming cost V 6 bases and J 0 bases, with 10 bases left between them. This CDR3 is 14 amino acids long. CDR1 MGHRA and CDR2 YSYEKL come from the germline V gene. This clone occurred once. Study processing details: How many nucleated cells were present was estimated from reference gene primer amplification. Produced via immunoSEQ multiplex PCR; TCRdb's table is partial and in-frame only. V, J and clone size are those of that table, while D and trimming were read from the DNA. Of approximately 170,000 clones listed, 84% are singletons. Material: peripheral blood. This sequence originates from a man aged 40-49 years who had recovered from COVID-19. This sequence joins TRBV4-1 and TRBJ2-3; TRBD2 is a possible D gene (6 bases). The CDR3 DNA reads TGCGCCAGCAGAGTAGGGACTAGCACAGATACGCAGTATTTT. Translated: CASRVGTSTDTQYF.